A single sample is the source of the 7 T cell receptor beta chains below, sequenced in a study of CD8 T cells in ankylosing spondylitis. Study-level points and caveats: Seemingly distinctive of ankylosing spondylitis blood was a TCR beta motif formed by eight highly homologous variants.

TCRdb analysed the 5' RACE reads with MiXCR anew, one entry per CDR3 protein. This sample has around 770,000 distinct CDR3 sequences, with roughly 12% found just once. No cognate antigen is known for these TCRs. Material for sequencing was blood, either unsorted or a sorted T cell fraction (not recorded which). These receptors came from a male donor with ankylosing spondylitis.

This chain links TRBV3-1 with TRBJ2-3; 8 bases are shared with TRBD2. CDR3 length equals 14 residues. V lost 4 bases and J lost 7; bases outside the gene matches: 7. Germline values: CDR1 LGHDT, CDR2 YNNKEL (reference sequence). CDR3 protein: CASSPGLGSHTQYF. CDR3 DNA: TGTGCCAGCAGCCCGGGACTAGGGAGCCATACGCAGTATTTT.

Many counts were recorded for this clonotype. V and J are TRBV7-2 and TRBJ1-6; 7 bases line up with TRBD1. The germline CDR1 and CDR2 sequences are SGHTA and FQGNSA. CDR3 length equals 15 residues. V dropped 4 bases and J dropped 7; count of bases not matched to a gene: 7. CDR3 sequence: CASSWGGTANSPLHF. The CDR3 coding sequence is TGTGCCAGCAGCTGGGGGGGGACAGCAAATTCACCCCTCCACTTT.

The V and J genes are TRBV2 and TRBJ2-3; the D is unclear. Per germline, CDR1 SNHLY and CDR2 FYNNEI. The CDR3 has 16 residues. V dropped 2 bases and J dropped 4 bases, with 16 bases sitting between them. In DNA, the CDR3 is TGTGCCAGCAGTGAAAGGAGAAGCCTTTTCTCAGATACGCAGTATTTT. It codes for CASSERRSLFSDTQYF.

This rearrangement joins TRBV5-1 to TRBJ2-5; 10 nucleotides line up with TRBD1. V was clipped by 4 bases and J by 2 bases; unmatched bases: 11. This CDR3 is 17 amino acids long. CDR1 and CDR2 (germline): SGHRS, YFSETQ. This CDR3 is CASSPFLTGGLQETQYF. The CDR3 nucleotides read TGCGCCAGCAGCCCGTTCCTGACAGGGGGCCTGCAAGAGACCCAGTACTTC.

The V and J genes are TRBV29-1 and TRBJ1-1; weak D call: TRBD1 (6 bases). Trimming stripped 6 bases from V and 4 bases from J, with 12 bases between. Germline V gene lookup returns CDR1 SQVTM and CDR2 ANQGSEA. The CDR3 consists of 12 residues. CDR3 loop: CSVTGHFTEAFF. CDR3 DNA sequence: TGCAGCGTCACGGGACACTTCACTGAAGCTTTCTTT. Variable domain in full (rest from reference TRBV29-1 and TRBJ1-1): SAVISQKPSRDICQRGTSLTIQCQVDSQVTMMFWYRQQPGQSLTLIATANQGSEATYESGFVIDKFPISRPNLTFSTLTVSNMSPEDSSIYLCSVTGHFTEAFFGQGTRLTVV.

This clonotype was recorded a few times. The chain is built from TRBV5-5 and TRBJ2-7, with 10 bases lining up with TRBD2. The germline gives CDR1 SGHKS, CDR2 YYEKEE (reference sequence). The CDR3 runs to 17 residues. V lost 0 bases and J lost 7; bases outside the gene matches: 13. The chain's CDR3 is CASSLGILGLALREQYF. For the CDR3, the DNA is TGTGCCAGCAGCTTGGGGATTCTGGGACTAGCGTTAAGGGAGCAGTACTTC.

V gene TRBV20-1 combines with J gene TRBJ1-1; D is possibly TRBD1 (6 bases). Trimming shortened V by 0 bases and J by 3 bases, and 14 bases separated the two germline ends. Germline CDR1 and CDR2: DFQATT and SNEGSKA (reference sequence). The CDR3 runs to 15 residues. This CDR3 is CSARETGARDTEAFF. CDR3 sequence (DNA): TGCAGTGCTAGAGAGACAGGCGCTCGGGACACTGAAGCTTTCTTT.